This T cell receptor (beta chain) is from a study of control samples from healthy donors and cancer patients. This CDR3 has 15 residues. Germline V gene data show CDR1 as SNHLY and CDR2 as FYNNEI. The V and J ends lost 1 base and 8 bases, in that order; junction bases with no gene match: 5. Assay used: immunoSEQ multiplex PCR; TCRdb lists only in-frame clones, some missing. The profile shows 90,000 to 150,000 clones, roughly 88% of them singletons. The sequencing input was blood. The source is a man in his forties or fifties in good health. The chain is built from TRBV2 and TRBJ1-4, with 9 positions matching TRBD1. The CDR3 coding sequence is TGTGCCAGCAGTGAAGACAGGGGGCCAAAGGAAAAACTGTTTTTT. It encodes CASSEDRGPKEKLFF.